This T cell receptor beta chain was documented in a study of shared clonotypes between healthy human individuals. Turning to the study itself: Per donor, CD8 memory used one plate, CD8 naive used two, CD4 memory used three and CD4 naive used three. Study conclusions and caveats: The generation probabilities recorded for non-shared clonotypes fell below those of clonotypes shared by all four donors.

It was CD45RO-negative cells, positively selected for CCR7, that made up naive CD8 cells, with terminally differentiated effector memory CD45RA+ cells excluded. Regarding this clone: The antigen is unknown.

Genomic DNA per cell subset filled all wells of several immunoSEQ plates. The method was immunoSEQ multiplex PCR; TCRdb's version includes in-frame clones alone and lacks a portion of them. The table records fewer than 850,000 clones, about 96% of them present only once. With 3 bases removed from V and 7 bases from J, the gap between germline ends came to 10 bases. The germline gives CDR1 SQVTM, CDR2 ANQGSEA. There are 12 residues in the CDR3. The chain uses TRBV29-1 and TRBJ2-1; D gene ambiguous. The sample was naive CD8+ T cells sorted from blood. This receptor was taken from a man aged 25 to 40 in good health. The CDR3 DNA reads TGCAGCGTTGAGTGGGGTTGGAATGAGCAGTTCTTC. Its protein product is CSVEWGWNEQFF.